A single sample gave rise to the 27 T cell receptor beta chains below, sequenced in a study of cytomegalovirus exposure and HLA in healthy donors. Produced via immunoSEQ multiplex PCR; TCRdb's table is partial and in-frame only. Here the sample spans about 130,000 clones, roughly 87% being singletons. Source material: PBMCs. Source of these receptors: a woman aged 18-29 years in good health and CMV-seropositive.

V is TRBV7-2 and J is TRBJ1-2; 9 bases line up with TRBD1. Germline CDR1 reads SGHTA; CDR2 reads FQGNSA. Trimming took 3 bases from V and 0 from J; bases not matched to a gene: 8. The CDR3 totals 17 residues. The CDR3 protein is CASSFKGQGQPNYGYTF. CDR3 DNA sequence: TGTGCCAGCAGCTTTAAGGGACAGGGCCAACCTAACTATGGCTACACCTTC.

With respect to this clone: This specimen includes other DNA sequences encoding the same CDR3. The rearrangement uses TRBV28 and TRBJ2-7; D remains ambiguous. V was clipped by 3 bases and J by 3 bases, with 12 bases between them. The germline gives CDR1 MDHEN, CDR2 SYDVKM. The CDR3 covers 14 residues. The CDR3 sequence is CASSFLEQDYEQYF. DNA for the CDR3: TGTGCCAGCAGTTTCTTAGAGCAGGACTACGAGCAGTACTTC. The variable domain in full, completed from reference TRBV28 and TRBJ2-7, reads DVKVTQSSRYLVKRTGEKVFLECVQDMDHENMFWYRQDPGLGLRLIYFSYDVKMKEKGDIPEGYSVSREKKERFSLILESASTNQTSMYLCASSFLEQDYEQYFGPGTRLTVT.

The V call is TRBV7-2, the J call TRBJ1-1; D perhaps matches TRBD1 (6 bases). Germline values: CDR1 SGHTA, CDR2 FQGNSA. Trimming pared 0 bases from V and 6 bases from J, leaving 11 bases between. The CDR3 spans 14 residues. The CDR3 DNA sequence: TGTGCCAGCAGCTTAGCCGTAGGACAGTCTGAAGCTTTCTTT. Translated: CASSLAVGQSEAFF.

This chain connects TRBV2 to TRBJ1-4; 8 bases fit TRBD1. The CDR3 is made up of 15 amino acids. The germline V gene has CDR1 SNHLY and CDR2 FYNNEI. After removal of 1 base from V and 7 bases from J, the junction contained 5 bases not matched to a gene. The CDR3 bases are TGTGCCAGCAGTGAAGGAGACAGGGGAGGTGAAAAACTGTTTTTT. It translates to CASSEGDRGGEKLFF. Complete variable domain (other parts from reference TRBV2 and TRBJ1-4): EPEVTQTPSHQVTQMGQEVILRCVPISNHLYFYWYRQILGQKVEFLVSFYNNEISEKSEIFDDQFSVERPDGSNFTLKIRSTKLEDSAMYFCASSEGDRGGEKLFFGSGTQLSVL.

The V gene is TRBV19, the J gene TRBJ1-5; D remains unclear. Trimming left V 3 bases short and J 0 bases short, with 6 bases between. Germline V gene sequence: CDR1 LNHDA, CDR2 SQIVND (reference sequence). This CDR3 comprises 14 residues. The CDR3: CASSIADSNQPQHF. CDR3 DNA sequence: TGTGCCAGTAGTATCGCAGATAGCAATCAGCCCCAGCATTTT.

The rearrangement uses TRBV11-3 and TRBJ2-1; TRBD2 matches at 10 bases. Germline assignment: CDR1 SGHNT and CDR2 YENEEA. V trimming: 3 bases; J trimming: 4 bases; junction bases outside the gene matches: 0. This CDR3 is 14 amino acids long. This chain's CDR3 is CASSFSGGYNEQFF. For the CDR3, the DNA is TGTGCCAGCAGCTTTAGCGGGGGGTACAATGAGCAGTTCTTC.

V gene TRBV7-9 combines with J gene TRBJ2-7, with 9 nucleotides matching TRBD1. The germline V gene has CDR1 SEHNR and CDR2 FQNEAQ (reference sequence). This CDR3 comprises 14 residues. The V and J ends lost 6 bases and 3 bases, in that order; junction bases with no gene match: 6. CDR3 DNA sequence: TGTGCCAGCAGTTGGGACAGGGCCCTCTACGAGCAGTACTTC. Translating gives CASSWDRALYEQYF.

V and J are TRBV21-1 and TRBJ2-5; the table's D gene call, TRBD1, was not cross checked with the DNA. TRBV21-1 is a pseudogene segment. The CDR3 extends over 14 amino acids. CDR3 region: CASSTRQVVKTQYF. CDR3 bases: TGTGCCAGCAGCACCCGACAGGTTGTAAAGACCCAGTACTTC.

This chain's CDR3 is CASSVAGNTEAFF. The DNA of the CDR3 is TGTGCCAGCAGCGTAGCGGGGAACACTGAAGCTTTCTTT. The chain recombines TRBV9 with TRBJ1-1; D not certain. V lost 0 bases, J lost 1 base, and 4 bases lay in between. The length of the CDR3 is 13 residues. Germline-derived CDR1 and CDR2 are SGDLS and YYNGEE. The full variable domain, its missing parts supplied by reference TRBV9 and TRBJ1-1, is DSGVTQTPKHLITATGQRVTLRCSPRSGDLSVYWYQQSLDQGLQFLIQYYNGEERAKGNILERFSAQQFPDLHSELNLSSLELGDSALYFCASSVAGNTEAFFGQGTRLTVV.

This clone was recorded only once. J is TRBJ1-4 and V is TRBV4-1; D unclear. CDR1 and CDR2 (germline): MGHRA, YSYEKL. The CDR3 is 14 amino acids. Trimming took 8 bases from V and 0 from J, leaving 10 bases between them. DNA of the CDR3: TGCGCCAGCGGTCCCGGGGCAACTAATGAAAAACTGTTTTTT. Translation: CASGPGATNEKLFF.

The J gene is TRBJ2-7, the V gene TRBV7-6; tentatively, D is TRBD2 (7 bases). The CDR3 extends over 19 amino acids. The V end was cut by 0 bases, the J end by 0 bases, with 21 bases between. Germline CDR1 SGHVS, CDR2 FNYEAQ. CDR3 DNA: TGTGCCAGCAGCTTAGCGGCGGGAGTGTACAGGGAAAACTCCTACGAGCAGTACTTC. The encoded protein is CASSLAAGVYRENSYEQYF.

This clone was detected only a few times. V gene TRBV5-6 combines with J gene TRBJ1-2; D not resolved. Trimming stripped 2 bases from V and 0 bases from J, with 5 bases between. Germline CDR1 and CDR2: SGHDT and YYEEEE. This CDR3 spans 13 amino acids. The CDR3 region is CASSFTTNYGYTF. Here the CDR3 DNA reads TGTGCCAGCAGCTTTACAACTAACTATGGCTACACCTTC.

The rearrangement links TRBV28 to TRBJ2-2; a weak D match, TRBD2 (6 bases). Trimming took off 2 bases at V and 1 base at J, with 11 bases between the two ends. Germline CDR1 MDHEN, CDR2 SYDVKM. This CDR3 is built from 16 residues. The CDR3 spells CASSLRDWKNTGELFF. The CDR3 region has the DNA TGTGCCAGCAGTTTACGGGACTGGAAGAACACCGGGGAGCTGTTTTTT.

J is TRBJ1-2 and V is TRBV14; 9 bases line up with TRBD1. J lost 4 bases, V lost 4 bases, and 4 bases had no gene match. Per the germline V gene, CDR1 is SGHDN and CDR2 is FVKESK. There are 14 residues in the CDR3. CDR3 in amino acids: CASSPWDRAYGYTF. The CDR3 nucleotides are TGTGCCAGCAGCCCATGGGACAGGGCCTATGGCTACACCTTC.

The chain combines TRBV5-1 with TRBJ1-1; 9 positions agree with TRBD1. The CDR3 sequence is 14 residues long. Per germline, CDR1 SGHRS and CDR2 YFSETQ. J lost 5 bases, V lost 0 bases, and 2 bases had no gene match. The CDR3 DNA is TGCGCCAGCAGCTTGGACAGGGGGCTAACTGAAGCTTTCTTT. Its protein product is CASSLDRGLTEAFF.

The gene calls are TRBV6-1 and TRBJ2-7; 11 bases align to TRBD2. The CDR3 covers 15 residues. The germline gives CDR1 MNHNS, CDR2 SASEGT. The V gene end was trimmed by 4 bases and the J gene end by 4 bases; junction bases not matched to a gene: 6. CDR3 DNA: TGTGCCAGCAGTGTAGCGGGGGGGGAGGCTTACGAGCAGTACTTC. Amino acid sequence: CASSVAGGEAYEQYF.

The chain employs TRBV13 and TRBJ2-3, with D maybe TRBD1 (8 bases). V lost 4 bases and J 4 bases, leaving 18 bases between the germline ends. Germline V gene lookup returns CDR1 PRHDT and CDR2 FYEKMQ (reference sequence). The CDR3 runs to 16 residues. The CDR3 DNA reads TGTGCCAGCAGCTCCAAGACAGGGGAGGGCCCAGATACGCAGTATTTT. Translation gives CASSSKTGEGPDTQYF.

V and J are TRBV7-6 and TRBJ2-7; TRBD1 aligns across 8 bases. The CDR3 sequence is 14 residues long. The V gene end was trimmed by 1 base and the J gene end by 3 bases; junction bases not matched to a gene: 2. Germline CDR1 is SGHVS and CDR2 is FNYEAQ. The CDR3 nucleotides are TGTGCCAGCAGCTTAGGAGGACAGGGCTACGAGCAGTACTTC. It codes for CASSLGGQGYEQYF.

The chain employs TRBV9 and TRBJ2-7, with D unclear. CDR3 length: 14 amino acids. The ends were cut back, 2 bases at V and 2 bases at J, with 11 bases in the middle. Per the germline V gene, CDR1 is SGDLS and CDR2 is YYNGEE. CDR3 DNA sequence: TGTGCCAGCAGCGTCGGTCTACCCCCCTACGAGCAGTACTTC. Translated: CASSVGLPPYEQYF.

This chain connects TRBV7-3 to TRBJ2-3, with unresolved D. Germline V gene sequence: CDR1 SGHTA, CDR2 FQGTGA. CDR3 length: 14 residues. The V end was cut by 1 base, the J end by 0 bases, with 5 bases between. CDR3 in amino acids: CASSLKTSTDTQYF. In DNA, the CDR3 is TGTGCCAGCAGCTTAAAAACTAGCACAGATACGCAGTATTTT.

The chain joins TRBV27 to TRBJ2-3, with 7 bases that match TRBD1. Trimming at V came to 1 base and at J to 4 bases, leaving 2 bases not matched to a gene. The length of the CDR3 is 14 residues. Looked up from germline, CDR1 is MNHEY and CDR2 is SMNVEV (reference sequence). The CDR3: CASSLWQGADTQYF. The CDR3 region has the DNA TGTGCCAGCAGTTTATGGCAGGGGGCAGATACGCAGTATTTT.

This clone occurred a few times. The rearrangement uses TRBV2 and TRBJ2-7; unclear D gene. Germline V lookup: CDR1 SNHLY, CDR2 FYNNEI. The CDR3 spans 12 residues. Trimming took 5 bases from V and 4 from J, leaving 9 bases between them. The CDR3 here is CASSPTVYEQYF. In DNA, the CDR3 is TGTGCCAGCAGTCCTACCGTTTACGAGCAGTACTTC.

V gene TRBV5-4 combines with J gene TRBJ2-7, with 7 bases fitting TRBD2. Trimming took 4 bases from V and 6 from J; bases not matched to a gene: 13. The CDR3 sequence is 15 residues long. CDR1 SGHNT and CDR2 YYREEE come from the germline V gene (reference sequence). CDR3 residues: CASSTEAGMTLEQYF. The CDR3 bases are TGTGCCAGCAGCACCGAAGCGGGAATGACCCTCGAGCAGTACTTC.

The rearrangement joins TRBV7-2 to TRBJ1-6; TRBD1 is a possible D gene (5 bases). V gave up 2 bases and J gave up 7 bases, with 12 bases separating them. This CDR3 comprises 15 residues. Germline CDR1 reads SGHTA; CDR2 reads FQGNSA. In DNA form, the CDR3 reads TGTGCCAGCAGCTTATCGGTTAGACAGAATTCACCCCTCCACTTT. Protein sequence: CASSLSVRQNSPLHF.

The rearrangement uses TRBV5-6 and TRBJ2-2; 9 bases agree with TRBD1. Germline V gene lookup returns CDR1 SGHDT and CDR2 YYEEEE. Trimming took 6 bases from V and 4 from J; bases not matched to a gene: 10. The CDR3 totals 16 residues. CDR3 sequence (DNA): TGTGCCAGCACCCCAGGGACAGGGCGGATCACCGGGGAGCTGTTTTTT. This encodes CASTPGTGRITGELFF.

V usage is TRBV7-9 and J usage is TRBJ1-2, with D maybe TRBD1 (5 bases). CDR1 SEHNR and CDR2 FQNEAQ come from the germline V gene (reference sequence). The CDR3 has 14 amino acids. Trimming shortened V by 5 bases and J by 4 bases, and 14 bases separated the two germline ends. The DNA of the CDR3 is TGTGCCAGCAGCCTCCCCAGGGCGAGCTATGGCTACACCTTC. This translates into CASSLPRASYGYTF. Drawing the rest from reference TRBV7-9 and TRBJ1-2, the complete variable domain is DTGVSQNPRHKITKRGQNVTFRCDPISEHNRLYWYRQTLGQGPEFLTYFQNEAQLEKSRLLSDRFSAERPKGSFSTLEIQRTEQGDSAMYLCASSLPRASYGYTFGSGTRLTVV.

This chain connects TRBV5-4 to TRBJ2-7, with D perhaps matching TRBD2 (5 bases). Trimming removed 5 bases from V and 0 bases from J, with 18 bases in between. Germline CDR1 is SGHNT and CDR2 is YYREEE (reference sequence). The CDR3 is made up of 16 amino acids. The CDR3 sequence is CASRPSPAVVSYEQYF. The CDR3 coding sequence is TGTGCCAGCAGACCCTCCCCAGCGGTCGTCTCCTACGAGCAGTACTTC. Full variable domain (rest looked up from reference TRBV5-4 and TRBJ2-7): ETGVTQSPTHLIKTRGQQVTLRCSSQSGHNTVSWYQQALGQGPQFIFQYYREEENGRGNFPPRFSGLQFPNYSSELNVNALELDDSALYLCASRPSPAVVSYEQYFGPGTRLTVT.